This T cell receptor (beta chain) was sequenced in a study of T cells after yellow fever vaccination. The study, taken as a whole, reports: After the booster, roughly 96% of CD4 and approximately 90% of CD8 primary-response clones were re-detected. FACS-sorted repertoires might harbor abundant contaminating clonotypes from the bulk population. A faster peak, day 5 versus 15, was reached by the weaker secondary response.

This CDR3 is built from 16 residues. Unmatched junction bases numbered 11, after V lost 5 bases and J lost 4 bases. The germline gives CDR1 DFQATT, CDR2 SNEGSKA (reference sequence). TCR cDNA, made by 5'RACE template switching, carried an added universal primer site and UMIs. TCRdb ran MiXCR on the 5' RACE reads and lists one entry per CDR3 protein. The data contain under 250,000 distinct CDR3 sequences, 6.9% of them seen just once; the ten biggest clones take up around 0.9%. As for this clonotype: Its antigen is as yet unknown.

The chain couples TRBV20-1 to TRBJ2-7, with 13 bases that match TRBD2. The sample consisted of CD4+ T cells sorted from PBMCs, taken 15 days after the yellow fever booster vaccination. The origin of this receptor is a young man who received the YFV17D yellow fever vaccine. CDR3 nucleotide sequence: TGCAGTGCTTCCGGGACTAGCGGGACTAATGGGTACGAGCAGTACTTC. Translation gives CSASGTSGTNGYEQYF.